This is a list of T cell receptor beta chains from one sample in a study of T cells after yellow fever vaccination. One entry per CDR3 protein results from TCRdb running MiXCR on the 5' RACE reads. Of about 120,000 distinct CDR3 sequences listed, roughly 8.2% are singletons. Source: CD8+ T cells sorted from PBMCs, taken on the day of the yellow fever booster vaccination. These receptors originate from a man aged 18 to 29 who received the YFV17D yellow fever vaccine. Both conserved end residues are part of each CDR3. A D gene is named only where the DNA matches it firmly. Size is omitted from some rows. Given values are once, few, many or a class for expanded clones.

clone_size d_call j_call v_call cdr3_aa cdr3_nt
few TRBD2 TRBJ2-2 TRBV10-3 CAISDPTSGGRYDTGELFF TGTGCCATCAGTGATCCGACTAGCGGGGGGCGGTACGACACCGGGGAGCTGTTTTTT
. . TRBJ2-2 TRBV7-2 CASSHIGDATGELFF TGTGCCAGCAGCCACATCGGGGACGCGACCGGGGAGCTGTTTTTT
. . TRBJ2-1 TRBV20-1 CSARAISWKSSYNEQFF TGCAGTGCTAGAGCCATAAGCTGGAAGAGCTCCTACAATGAGCAGTTCTTC
many TRBD2 TRBJ2-2 TRBV6-6 CASSYSSGLGGELFF TGTGCCAGCAGTTACAGTAGCGGGTTAGGCGGGGAGCTGTTTTTT
many TRBD2 TRBJ2-5 TRBV4-2 CASSQDYGGAETQYF TGTGCCAGCAGCCAAGATTACGGGGGGGCAGAGACCCAGTACTTC
few . TRBJ1-5 TRBV10-2 CATKLGGEQPQHF TGCGCCACTAAACTGGGAGGGGAACAGCCCCAGCATTTT
. TRBD1 TRBJ2-3 TRBV6-2/TRBV6-3 CASRTDRLSPTDTQYF TGTGCCAGCAGAACGGACAGGCTCTCCCCGACAGATACGCAGTATTTT
. . TRBJ1-6 TRBV11-2 CASSPDNSPLHF TGTGCCAGCAGCCCAGATAATTCACCCCTCCACTTT
. . TRBJ2-2 TRBV3-1 CASSPNRDGGELFF TGTGCCAGCAGCCCCAACAGGGACGGCGGGGAGCTGTTTTTT
. TRBD2 TRBJ2-1 TRBV11-3 CASSLFSGGHNEQFF TGTGCCAGCAGCTTATTTAGCGGGGGCCACAATGAGCAGTTCTTC
many . TRBJ1-1 TRBV3-1 CASSQEPPIWNTEAFF TGTGCCAGCAGCCAAGAGCCGCCGATCTGGAACACTGAAGCTTTCTTT
few . TRBJ2-7 TRBV12-3/TRBV12-4 CASSPTGSYEQYF TGTGCCAGCAGCCCTACGGGTTCCTACGAGCAGTACTTC
many . TRBJ1-1 TRBV29-1 CSVWTREAFF TGCAGCGTTTGGACAAGGGAAGCTTTCTTT
. TRBD2 TRBJ2-7 TRBV27 CASSYRGGSHEQYF TGTGCCAGCAGTTACCGGGGAGGGAGCCACGAGCAGTACTTC
few . TRBJ2-2 TRBV12-3/TRBV12-4 CASSYQQGNTGELFF TGTGCCAGCAGTTACCAACAGGGGAACACCGGGGAGCTGTTTTTT
many TRBD2 TRBJ2-7 TRBV27 CASSFGGSSYEQYF TGTGCCAGCAGTTTTGGCGGGAGCTCCTACGAGCAGTACTTC
few TRBD2 TRBJ2-1 TRBV12-5 CASGSRVAGPYNEQFF TGTGCTAGTGGCTCGAGGGTAGCGGGGCCGTACAATGAGCAGTTCTTC
few TRBD1 TRBJ2-7 TRBV5-1 CASRQEGTGADEQYF TGCGCCAGCAGACAGGAAGGGACAGGGGCTGACGAGCAGTACTTC
once . TRBJ1-3 TRBV7-9 CASSRSGSGNTIYF TGTGCCAGCAGTCGCAGCGGGTCTGGAAACACCATATATTTT
. . TRBJ1-3 TRBV4-1 CASSQVSKSGNTIYF TGCGCCAGCAGCCAAGTTTCGAAATCTGGAAACACCATATATTTT
few . TRBJ1-2 TRBV4-3 CASSQVVGVNYGYTF TGCGCCAGCAGCCAAGTGGTGGGGGTGAACTATGGCTACACCTTC
. . TRBJ2-2 TRBV5-6 CASSFGFPGELFF TGTGCCAGCAGCTTCGGGTTCCCCGGGGAGCTGTTTTTT
few TRBD1 TRBJ2-2 TRBV7-9 CASSPGTGPGELFF TGTGCCAGCAGCCCCGGGACAGGGCCCGGGGAGCTGTTTTTT
few TRBD1 TRBJ1-2 TRBV7-9 CASGAAGTGYGYTF TGTGCCAGCGGGGCTGCCGGGACAGGATATGGCTACACCTTC
few . TRBJ2-1 TRBV12-3/TRBV12-4 CASSLSGPSDNEQFF TGTGCCAGCAGTTTATCCGGACCATCGGACAATGAGCAGTTCTTC
. . TRBJ1-1 TRBV7-2 CASSLYWGTEAFF TGTGCCAGCAGCTTATATTGGGGGACTGAAGCTTTCTTT
. . TRBJ2-7 TRBV11-1 CASSLGTRSYEQYF TGTGCCAGCAGCTTAGGAACTAGAAGCTACGAGCAGTACTTC
few . TRBJ1-1 TRBV5-1 CASSLGGRVTEAFF TGCGCCAGCAGCTTGGGAGGCAGGGTCACTGAAGCTTTCTTT
few TRBD1 TRBJ1-1 TRBV29-1 CSGYGTGAPVAEAFF TGCAGCGGTTACGGGACAGGGGCGCCGGTCGCTGAAGCTTTCTTT
many . TRBJ2-5 TRBV7-2 CASSFDSSETQYF TGTGCCAGCAGCTTTGACTCATCGGAGACCCAGTACTTC
. . TRBJ1-1 TRBV29-1 CSVDAGPEAFF TGCAGCGTTGACGCGGGACCTGAAGCTTTCTTT
many . TRBJ1-4 TRBV4-2 CASSQETANEKLFF TGTGCCAGCAGCCAAGAGACAGCTAATGAAAAACTGTTTTTT
. . TRBJ2-7 TRBV10-1 CASSESAGAPYEQYF TGCGCCAGCAGTGAGTCGGCAGGGGCCCCCTACGAGCAGTACTTC
many TRBD1 TRBJ1-2 TRBV4-2 CASSQDGTGGIHGYTF TGTGCCAGCAGCCAAGATGGGACAGGGGGCATCCATGGCTACACCTTC
. . TRBJ2-1 TRBV10-1 CASSEKLARSYNEQFF TGCGCCAGCAGTGAGAAATTAGCCCGCTCCTACAATGAGCAGTTCTTC
. . TRBJ2-1 TRBV7-6 CASSLRGIEQFF TGTGCCAGCAGCTTGAGGGGCATTGAGCAGTTCTTC
many . TRBJ2-1 TRBV7-9 CASSLGGPDNEQFF TGTGCCAGCAGCTTAGGGGGGCCAGACAATGAGCAGTTCTTC
. . TRBJ2-7 TRBV25-1 CASSESRTYEQYF TGTGCCAGCAGTGAATCTCGGACCTACGAGCAGTACTTC
. . TRBJ1-1 TRBV7-9 CASVRVGTLNTEAFF TGTGCCAGCGTTCGTGTGGGGACATTGAACACTGAAGCTTTCTTT
many . TRBJ1-1 TRBV6-5 CASSQGPIEAFF TGTGCCAGCAGTCAGGGACCCATTGAAGCTTTCTTT
. TRBD1 TRBJ1-1 TRBV7-9 CASSLVTGENTEAFF TGTGCCAGCAGCTTAGTTACAGGGGAGAACACTGAAGCTTTCTTT
many . TRBJ2-7 TRBV7-6 CASSLSTGISYEQYF TGTGCCAGCAGCTTATCCACAGGTATTTCCTACGAGCAGTACTTC
few . TRBJ1-1 TRBV18 CASSPRAENTEAFF TGTGCCAGCTCACCACGGGCAGAGAACACTGAAGCTTTCTTT